There are many counts of the clone carrying this TCR beta chain. Amplification targeted the TCR beta CDR3 regions, with RNA transcripts as the source material. First-round RT-PCR employed HTBI primers, with a second-round multiplex PCR after it. One entry per CDR3 protein, called by TCRdb with MiXCR from the multiplex PCR reads. The sample consists of about 500,000 distinct CDR3 sequences, under 45% of them appearing once. The data originate from a study of Graves' ophthalmopathy and Graves' hyperthyroidism. Trimming pared 1 base from V and 4 bases from J, leaving 7 bases between. CDR1 is MNHEY, CDR2 SVGAGI, per germline. The CDR3 loop spans 13 amino acids.

The sequencing sample was made of peripheral blood or thyroid tissue (not recorded which). This chain links TRBV6-5 with TRBJ2-5; D is unresolved. The clonotype originates from an adult man with Graves' hyperthyroidism. The CDR3 is CASSYLDRETQYF. CDR3 in DNA: TGTGCCAGCAGTTACTTGGACCGAGAGACCCAGTACTTC.